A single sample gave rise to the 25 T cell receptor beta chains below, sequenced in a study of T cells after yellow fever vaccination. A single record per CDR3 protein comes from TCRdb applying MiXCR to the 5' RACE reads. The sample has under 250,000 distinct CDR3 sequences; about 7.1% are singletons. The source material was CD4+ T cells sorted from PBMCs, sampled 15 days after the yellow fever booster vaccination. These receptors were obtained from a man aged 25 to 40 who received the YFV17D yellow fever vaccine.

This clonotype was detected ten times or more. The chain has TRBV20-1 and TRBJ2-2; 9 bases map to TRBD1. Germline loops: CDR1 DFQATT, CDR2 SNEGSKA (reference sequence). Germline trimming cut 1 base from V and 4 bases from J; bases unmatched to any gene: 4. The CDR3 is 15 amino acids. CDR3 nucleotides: TGCAGTGCTAGAGTCGGACAGGGGACCACCGGGGAGCTGTTTTTT. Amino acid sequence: CSARVGQGTTGELFF.

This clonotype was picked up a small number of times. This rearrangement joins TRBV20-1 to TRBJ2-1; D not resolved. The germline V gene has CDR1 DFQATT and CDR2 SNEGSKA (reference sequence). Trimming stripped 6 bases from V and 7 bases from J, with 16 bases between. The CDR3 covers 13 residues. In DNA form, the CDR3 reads TGCAGTGCCCACGGACCCCTGGGGAATGAGCAGTTCTTC. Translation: CSAHGPLGNEQFF.

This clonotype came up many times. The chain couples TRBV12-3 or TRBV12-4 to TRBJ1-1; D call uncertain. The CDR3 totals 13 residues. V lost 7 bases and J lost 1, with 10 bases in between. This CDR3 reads CASTLSGNTEAFF. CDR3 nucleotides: TGTGCCAGCACCCTTTCAGGGAACACTGAAGCTTTCTTT.

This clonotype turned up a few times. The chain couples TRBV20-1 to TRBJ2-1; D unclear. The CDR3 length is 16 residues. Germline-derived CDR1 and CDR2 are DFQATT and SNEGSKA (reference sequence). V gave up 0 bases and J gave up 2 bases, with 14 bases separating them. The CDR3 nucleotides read TGCAGTGCTAGAGATTCAAGTAGCCTCCCCTACAATGAGCAGTTCTTC. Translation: CSARDSSSLPYNEQFF.

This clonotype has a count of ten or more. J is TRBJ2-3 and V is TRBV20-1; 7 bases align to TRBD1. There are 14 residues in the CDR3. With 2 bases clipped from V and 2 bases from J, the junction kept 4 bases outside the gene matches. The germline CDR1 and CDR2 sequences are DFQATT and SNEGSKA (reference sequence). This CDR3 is CSARRDRFTDTQYF. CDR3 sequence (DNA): TGCAGTGCTAGAAGGGACAGATTCACAGATACGCAGTATTTT.

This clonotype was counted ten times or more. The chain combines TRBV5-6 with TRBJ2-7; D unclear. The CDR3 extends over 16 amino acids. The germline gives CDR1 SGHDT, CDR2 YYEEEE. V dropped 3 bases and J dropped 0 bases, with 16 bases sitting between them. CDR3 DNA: TGTGCCAGCAGCTCCTCGAGACTGCTGAGCTCCTACGAGCAGTACTTC. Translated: CASSSSRLLSSYEQYF.

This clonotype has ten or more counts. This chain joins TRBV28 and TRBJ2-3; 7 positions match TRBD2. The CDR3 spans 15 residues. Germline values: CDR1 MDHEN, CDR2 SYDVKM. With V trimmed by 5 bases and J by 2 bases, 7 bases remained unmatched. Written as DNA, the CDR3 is TGTGCCAGCAGTCCCCTTACTAGCGACACAGATACGCAGTATTTT. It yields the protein CASSPLTSDTDTQYF.

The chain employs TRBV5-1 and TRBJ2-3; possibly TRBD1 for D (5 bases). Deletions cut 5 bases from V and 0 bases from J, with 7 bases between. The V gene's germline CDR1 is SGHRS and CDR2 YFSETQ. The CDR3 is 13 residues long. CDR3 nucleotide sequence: TGCGCCAGCAGGGCAGGGAGCACAGATACGCAGTATTTT. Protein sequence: CASRAGSTDTQYF.

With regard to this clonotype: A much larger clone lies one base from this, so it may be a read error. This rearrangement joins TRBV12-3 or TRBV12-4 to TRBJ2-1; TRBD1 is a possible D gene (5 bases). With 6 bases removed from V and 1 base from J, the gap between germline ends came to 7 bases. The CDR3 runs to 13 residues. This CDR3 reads CASRQESYNEQFF. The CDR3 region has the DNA TGTGCCAGCAGACAGGAGTCCTACAATGAGCAGTTCTTC.

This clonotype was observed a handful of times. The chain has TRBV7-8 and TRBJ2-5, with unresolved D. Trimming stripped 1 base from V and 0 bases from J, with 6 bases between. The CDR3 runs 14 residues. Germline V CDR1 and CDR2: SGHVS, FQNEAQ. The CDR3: CASSLGVYQETQYF. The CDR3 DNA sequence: TGTGCCAGCAGCTTAGGGGTGTACCAAGAGACCCAGTACTTC.

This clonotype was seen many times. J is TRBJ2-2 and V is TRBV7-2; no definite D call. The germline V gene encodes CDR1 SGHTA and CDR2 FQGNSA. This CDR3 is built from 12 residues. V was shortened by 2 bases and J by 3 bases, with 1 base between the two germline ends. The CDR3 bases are TGTGCCAGCAGCTTATACACCGGGGAGCTGTTTTTT. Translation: CASSLYTGELFF.

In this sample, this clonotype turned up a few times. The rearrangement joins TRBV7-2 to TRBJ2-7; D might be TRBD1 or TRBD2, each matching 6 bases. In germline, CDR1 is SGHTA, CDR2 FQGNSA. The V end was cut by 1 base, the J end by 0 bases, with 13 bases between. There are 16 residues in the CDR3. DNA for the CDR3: TGTGCCAGCAGCTTAGAGACGGGGGCACGCTCCTACGAGCAGTACTTC. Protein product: CASSLETGARSYEQYF.

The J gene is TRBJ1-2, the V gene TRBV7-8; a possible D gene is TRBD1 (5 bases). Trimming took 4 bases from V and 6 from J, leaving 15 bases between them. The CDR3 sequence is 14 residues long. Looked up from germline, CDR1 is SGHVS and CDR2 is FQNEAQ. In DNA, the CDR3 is TGTGCCAGCAGCTCGTTGGGGGTTCGCGATGGCTACACCTTC. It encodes CASSSLGVRDGYTF.

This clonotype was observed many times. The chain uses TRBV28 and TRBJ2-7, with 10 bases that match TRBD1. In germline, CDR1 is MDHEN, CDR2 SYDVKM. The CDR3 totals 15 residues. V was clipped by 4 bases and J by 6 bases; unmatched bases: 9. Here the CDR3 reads CASSSPGQGLSEQYF. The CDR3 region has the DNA TGTGCCAGCAGTTCGCCGGGACAGGGGTTGAGCGAGCAGTACTTC. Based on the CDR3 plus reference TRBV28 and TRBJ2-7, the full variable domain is DVKVTQSSRYLVKRTGEKVFLECVQDMDHENMFWYRQDPGLGLRLIYFSYDVKMKEKGDIPEGYSVSREKKERFSLILESASTNQTSMYLCASSSPGQGLSEQYFGPGTRLTVT.

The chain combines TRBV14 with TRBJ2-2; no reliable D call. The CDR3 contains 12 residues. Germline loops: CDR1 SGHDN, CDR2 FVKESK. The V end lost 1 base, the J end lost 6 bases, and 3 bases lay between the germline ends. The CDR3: CASSQVPGELFF. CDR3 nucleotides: TGTGCCAGCAGCCAAGTTCCCGGGGAGCTGTTTTTT. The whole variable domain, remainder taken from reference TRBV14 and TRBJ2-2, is EAGVTQFPSHSVIEKGQTVTLRCDPISGHDNLYWYRRVMGKEIKFLLHFVKESKQDESGMPNNRFLAERTGGTYSTLKVQPAELEDSGVYFCASSQVPGELFFGEGSRLTVL.

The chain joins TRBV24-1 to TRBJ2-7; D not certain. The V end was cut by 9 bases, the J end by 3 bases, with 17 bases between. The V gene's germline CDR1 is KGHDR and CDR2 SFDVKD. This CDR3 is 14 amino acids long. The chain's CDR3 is CATADGSIFYEQYF. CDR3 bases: TGTGCCACCGCCGATGGGTCTATATTCTACGAGCAGTACTTC.

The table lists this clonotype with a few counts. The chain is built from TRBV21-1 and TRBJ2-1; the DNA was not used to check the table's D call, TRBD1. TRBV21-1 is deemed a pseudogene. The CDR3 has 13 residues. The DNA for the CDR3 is TGTGCCAGCAGCAAAAGGGGGCGCAATGAGCAGTTCTTC. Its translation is CASSKRGRNEQFF.

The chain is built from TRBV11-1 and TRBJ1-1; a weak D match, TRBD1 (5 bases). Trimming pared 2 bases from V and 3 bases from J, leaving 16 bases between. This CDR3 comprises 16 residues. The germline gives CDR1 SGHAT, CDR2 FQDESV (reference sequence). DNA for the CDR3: TGTGCCAGCAGCTTATGGCGGGCAGGGAAGGACACTGAAGCTTTCTTT. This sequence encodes CASSLWRAGKDTEAFF.

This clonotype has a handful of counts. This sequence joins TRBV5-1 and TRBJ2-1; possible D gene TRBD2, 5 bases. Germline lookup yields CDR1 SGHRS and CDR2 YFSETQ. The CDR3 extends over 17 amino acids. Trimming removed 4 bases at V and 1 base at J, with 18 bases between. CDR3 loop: CASSPARGARSYNEQFF. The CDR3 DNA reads TGCGCCAGCAGCCCGGCCCGGGGAGCGCGGTCCTACAATGAGCAGTTCTTC.

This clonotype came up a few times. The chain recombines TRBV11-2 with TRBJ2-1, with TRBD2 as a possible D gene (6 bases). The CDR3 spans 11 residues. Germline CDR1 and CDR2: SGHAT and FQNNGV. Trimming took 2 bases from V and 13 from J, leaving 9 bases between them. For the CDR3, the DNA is TGTGCCAGCAGCTTAAGACTAGTTCAGTTCTTC. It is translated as CASSLRLVQFF.

CDR3 bases: TGTGCCATCAGTGAGTCGTGGGGGACGAACACCGGGGAGCTGTTTTTT. Protein product: CAISESWGTNTGELFF. The chain has TRBV10-3 and TRBJ2-2; D might be TRBD1 or TRBD2, each matching 5 bases. Germline values: CDR1 ENHRY, CDR2 SYGVKD. V dropped 0 bases and J dropped 0 bases, with 8 bases sitting between them. This CDR3 is built from 16 residues.

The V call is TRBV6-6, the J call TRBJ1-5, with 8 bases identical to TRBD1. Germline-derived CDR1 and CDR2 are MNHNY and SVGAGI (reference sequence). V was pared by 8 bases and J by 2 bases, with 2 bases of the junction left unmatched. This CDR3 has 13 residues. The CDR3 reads CASGQGGNQPQHF. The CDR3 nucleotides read TGTGCCAGCGGACAGGGTGGCAATCAGCCCCAGCATTTT.

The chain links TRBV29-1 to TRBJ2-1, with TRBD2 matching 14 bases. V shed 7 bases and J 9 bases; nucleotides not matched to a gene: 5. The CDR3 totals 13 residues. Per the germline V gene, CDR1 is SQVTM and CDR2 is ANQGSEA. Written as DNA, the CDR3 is TGCAGCGAGGGGACTAGCGGGAGTGGTGAGCAGTTCTTC. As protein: CSEGTSGSGEQFF.

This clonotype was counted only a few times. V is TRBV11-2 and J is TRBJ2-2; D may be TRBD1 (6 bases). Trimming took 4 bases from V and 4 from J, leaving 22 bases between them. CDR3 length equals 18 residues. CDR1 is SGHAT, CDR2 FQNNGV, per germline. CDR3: CASSSYRVALASTGELFF. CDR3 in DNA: TGTGCCAGCAGCTCGTACAGGGTGGCCCTTGCGAGCACCGGGGAGCTGTTTTTT.

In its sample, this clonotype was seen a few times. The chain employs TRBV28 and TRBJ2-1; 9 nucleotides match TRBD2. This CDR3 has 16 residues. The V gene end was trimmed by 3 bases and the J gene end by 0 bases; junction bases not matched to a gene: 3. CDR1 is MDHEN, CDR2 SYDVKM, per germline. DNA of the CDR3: TGTGCCAGCAGTTTTCTAGCGGGACCCTCCTACAATGAGCAGTTCTTC. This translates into CASSFLAGPSYNEQFF. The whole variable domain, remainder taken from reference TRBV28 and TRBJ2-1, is DVKVTQSSRYLVKRTGEKVFLECVQDMDHENMFWYRQDPGLGLRLIYFSYDVKMKEKGDIPEGYSVSREKKERFSLILESASTNQTSMYLCASSFLAGPSYNEQFFGPGTRLTVL.